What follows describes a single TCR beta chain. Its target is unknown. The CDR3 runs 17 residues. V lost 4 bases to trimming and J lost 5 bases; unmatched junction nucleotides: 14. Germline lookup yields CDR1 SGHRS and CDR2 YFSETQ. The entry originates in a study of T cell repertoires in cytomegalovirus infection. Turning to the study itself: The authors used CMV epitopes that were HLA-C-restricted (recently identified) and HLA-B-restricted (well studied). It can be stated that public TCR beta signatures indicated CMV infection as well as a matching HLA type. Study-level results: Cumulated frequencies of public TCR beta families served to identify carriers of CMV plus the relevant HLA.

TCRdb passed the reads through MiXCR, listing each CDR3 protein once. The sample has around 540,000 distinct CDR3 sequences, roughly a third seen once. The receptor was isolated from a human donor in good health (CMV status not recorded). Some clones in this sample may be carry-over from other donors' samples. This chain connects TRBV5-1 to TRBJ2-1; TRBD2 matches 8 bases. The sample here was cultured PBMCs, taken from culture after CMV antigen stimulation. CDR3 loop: CASSPGLARGPNNEQFF. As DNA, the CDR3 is TGCGCCAGCAGCCCAGGACTAGCCCGAGGCCCAAACAATGAGCAGTTCTTC.